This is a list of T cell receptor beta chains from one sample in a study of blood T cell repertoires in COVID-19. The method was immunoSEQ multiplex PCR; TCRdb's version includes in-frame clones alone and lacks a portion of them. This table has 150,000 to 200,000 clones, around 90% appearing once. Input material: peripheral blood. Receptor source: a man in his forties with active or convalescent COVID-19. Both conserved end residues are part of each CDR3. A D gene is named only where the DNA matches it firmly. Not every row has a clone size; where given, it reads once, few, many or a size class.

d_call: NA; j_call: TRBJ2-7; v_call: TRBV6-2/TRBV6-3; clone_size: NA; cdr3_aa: CASSYGQSYEQYF; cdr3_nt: TGTGCCAGCAGTTACGGCCAGTCCTACGAGCAGTACTTC
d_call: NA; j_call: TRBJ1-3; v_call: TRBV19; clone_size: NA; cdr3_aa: CASSIRGSSGNTIYF; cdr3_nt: TGTGCCAGTAGTATAAGGGGGTCCTCTGGAAACACCATATATTTT
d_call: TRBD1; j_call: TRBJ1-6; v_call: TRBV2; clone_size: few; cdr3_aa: CASRGQNYNSPLHF; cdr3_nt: TGTGCCAGCAGGGGACAGAATTATAATTCACCCCTCCACTTT
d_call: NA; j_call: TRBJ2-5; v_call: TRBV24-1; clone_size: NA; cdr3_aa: CATSDRHRETQYF; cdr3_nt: TGTGCCACCAGTGACCGGCACAGAGAGACCCAGTACTTC
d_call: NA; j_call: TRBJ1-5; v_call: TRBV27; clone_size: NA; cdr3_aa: CASRHTGNQPQHF; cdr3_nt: TGTGCCAGCAGACATACAGGTAATCAGCCCCAGCATTTT
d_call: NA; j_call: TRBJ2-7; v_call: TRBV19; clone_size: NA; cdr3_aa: CASSIVYGSYEQYF; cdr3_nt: TGTGCCAGTAGTATAGTTTACGGTTCCTACGAGCAGTACTTC
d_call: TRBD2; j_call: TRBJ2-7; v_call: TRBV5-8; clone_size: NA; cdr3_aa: CASSSGLGFVYEQYF; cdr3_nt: TGTGCCAGCAGCTCGGGACTAGGGTTCGTCTACGAGCAGTACTTC
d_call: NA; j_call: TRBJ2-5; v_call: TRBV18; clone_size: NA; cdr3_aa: CASSPPRAASGETQYF; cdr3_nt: TGTGCCAGCTCACCACCGAGAGCGGCCTCGGGAGAGACCCAGTACTTC
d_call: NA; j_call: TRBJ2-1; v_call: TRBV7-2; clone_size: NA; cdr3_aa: CASSLLQGDGQFF; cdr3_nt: TGTGCCAGCAGCTTATTACAGGGTGATGGACAGTTCTTC
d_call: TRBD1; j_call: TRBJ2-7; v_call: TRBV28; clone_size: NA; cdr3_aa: CASSFGSWDREYEQYF; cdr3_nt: TGTGCCAGCAGTTTTGGCTCCTGGGACAGAGAATACGAGCAGTACTTC
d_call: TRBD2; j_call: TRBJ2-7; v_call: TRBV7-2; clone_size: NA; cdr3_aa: CASSGGLAGTYEQYF; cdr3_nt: TGTGCCAGCAGCGGGGGACTAGCGGGAACCTACGAGCAGTACTTC
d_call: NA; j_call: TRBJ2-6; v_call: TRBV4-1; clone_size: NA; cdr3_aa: CASSQEHWGGAGANVLTF; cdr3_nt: TGCGCCAGCAGCCAAGAGCATTGGGGCGGGGCTGGGGCCAACGTCCTGACTTTC
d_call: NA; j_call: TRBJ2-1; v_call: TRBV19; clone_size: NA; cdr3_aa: CASSPHGNEQFF; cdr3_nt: TGTGCCAGTAGCCCTCACGGGAATGAGCAGTTCTTC
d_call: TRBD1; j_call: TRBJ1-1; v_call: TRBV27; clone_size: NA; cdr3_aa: CASSKQGMSFLDTEAFF; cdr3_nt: TGTGCCAGCAGCAAACAGGGGATGAGTTTCTTGGACACTGAAGCTTTCTTT